The 13 T cell receptor beta chains below come from one sample, sequenced in a study of early T cells in non-severe SARS-CoV-2 infection. TCRdb used MiXCR to reprocess the 5' RACE reads, holding one entry per CDR3 protein. The repertoire has over 50,000 distinct CDR3 sequences, roughly 8.2% of them found once; the top ten carry 3.5% to 4.5%. Sequencing was done on a sample of whole blood. These receptors all stem from an adult who was a healthcare worker with PCR-confirmed SARS-CoV-2 infection or an uninfected control (not recorded which).

There are a few counts of this clonotype. The chain joins TRBV3-1 to TRBJ2-4, with 8 nucleotides matching TRBD2. This CDR3 has 18 amino acids. V shed 4 bases and J 0 bases; nucleotides not matched to a gene: 11. The germline CDR1 and CDR2 sequences are LGHDT and YNNKEL (reference sequence). The CDR3 nucleotides read TGTGCCAGCAGCCCCCGACCCACTAGCGGAGTAGCCAAAAACATTCAGTACTTC. As protein: CASSPRPTSGVAKNIQYF.

This clonotype was seen repeatedly, ten times or more. The CDR3 DNA reads TGTGCCAGCAGTACGACAGGGGGCGGCTATGGCTACACCTTC. Residues: CASSTTGGGYGYTF. V and J are TRBV28 and TRBJ1-2; TRBD1 matches 10 bases. The CDR3 sequence is 14 residues long. Unmatched junction bases numbered 4, after V lost 5 bases and J lost 4 bases. Germline V gene lookup returns CDR1 MDHEN and CDR2 SYDVKM.

CDR3 sequence: CASSPQQETQYF. In nucleotides, the CDR3 is TGTGCCAGCTCACCACAACAAGAGACCCAGTACTTC. The V call is TRBV18, the J call TRBJ2-5; D remains unclear. The V end lost 1 base, the J end lost 2 bases, and 2 bases lay between the germline ends. This CDR3 has 12 residues. Germline CDR1 and CDR2: KGHSH and LQKENI.

This clonotype has only a few counts. The chain uses TRBV2 and TRBJ1-5, with D hard to call. Between the trimmed V and J ends, which lost 4 bases and 4 bases, there was a span of 11 bases. Germline V gene lookup returns CDR1 SNHLY and CDR2 FYNNEI. CDR3 length: 14 residues. CDR3 sequence reads: CASSVRGYNQPQHF. In DNA, the CDR3 is TGTGCCAGCAGTGTTCGAGGGTATAATCAGCCCCAGCATTTT.

The chain carries TRBV7-2 and TRBJ1-1; D is unclear. V was clipped by 0 bases and J by 1 base, with 15 bases between them. Germline CDR1 and CDR2: SGHTA and FQGNSA. The CDR3 length is 17 residues. The CDR3 DNA reads as TGTGCCAGCAGCTTAGCGCGAGGGCTAGACTGGAACACTGAAGCTTTCTTT. It is translated as CASSLARGLDWNTEAFF.

This clonotype turned up a few times. DNA of the CDR3: TGCGCCAGCAGCGTACGGGGTACCGCAGATACGCAGTATTTT. This codes for CASSVRGTADTQYF. V usage is TRBV5-1 and J usage is TRBJ2-3, with D possibly being TRBD2 (5 bases). The CDR3 extends over 14 amino acids. Trimming removed 4 bases at V and 4 bases at J, with 13 bases between. Germline V gives CDR1 SGHRS, CDR2 YFSETQ. Drawing the rest from reference TRBV5-1 and TRBJ2-3, the complete variable domain is KAGVTQTPRYLIKTRGQQVTLSCSPISGHRSVSWYQQTPGQGLQFLFEYFSETQRNKGNFPGRFSGRQFSNSRSEMNVSTLELGDSALYLCASSVRGTADTQYFGPGTRLTVL.

This clonotype was seen a handful of times. CDR3: CSVESLNSMGGLEQFF. Written as DNA, the CDR3 is TGCAGCGTCGAAAGTTTGAATTCAATGGGCGGTCTAGAACAGTTCTTC. The chain couples TRBV29-1 to TRBJ2-1; unclear D gene. V lost 6 bases, J lost 13 bases, and 31 bases lay in between. The CDR3 consists of 16 residues. The germline V gene has CDR1 SQVTM and CDR2 ANQGSEA.

Ten or more counts support this clonotype. The chain joins TRBV29-1 to TRBJ2-1, with TRBD2 identical over 12 bases. The CDR3 spans 15 residues. In germline, CDR1 is SQVTM, CDR2 ANQGSEA. Germline trimming cut 6 bases from V and 5 bases from J; bases unmatched to any gene: 8. Here the CDR3 DNA reads TGCAGCGTGCCACTTCTAGCGGGGGGGCACAATGAGCAGTTCTTC. This gives the protein CSVPLLAGGHNEQFF.

The chain uses TRBV20-1 and TRBJ2-1; TRBD2 aligns across 12 bases. The length of the CDR3 is 17 residues. Germline V gene lookup returns CDR1 DFQATT and CDR2 SNEGSKA (reference sequence). The J segment lost 8 bases and the V segment lost 1 base, leaving 12 bases of the junction unmatched. The CDR3 here is CSARVLAGGPSPHEQFF. The CDR3 bases are TGCAGTGCTAGAGTGCTAGCGGGAGGGCCCTCCCCACATGAGCAGTTCTTC.

This clonotype was counted at least ten times. The chain has TRBV6-2 or TRBV6-3 and TRBJ2-5, with 9 bases fitting TRBD1. Germline values: CDR1 MNHEY, CDR2 SVGEGT. The CDR3 contains 15 residues. The J segment lost 6 bases and the V segment lost 2 bases, leaving 7 bases of the junction unmatched. This CDR3 is CASSYLGTGIQTQYF. DNA for the CDR3: TGTGCCAGCAGTTACCTAGGGACAGGGATACAGACCCAGTACTTC.

This clonotype was found once. The gene calls are TRBV4-1 and TRBJ2-7, with 9 bases fitting TRBD2. Germline assignment: CDR1 MGHRA and CDR2 YSYEKL. CDR3 length: 15 residues. V lost 0 bases to trimming and J lost 2 bases; unmatched junction nucleotides: 2. The CDR3 loop is CASSQDGTSPYEQYF. The CDR3 coding sequence is TGCGCCAGCAGCCAAGATGGGACTAGCCCCTACGAGCAGTACTTC.

The J gene is TRBJ2-3, the V gene TRBV6-4; D is possibly TRBD2 (6 bases). CDR3 length: 14 amino acids. Germline V gene sequence: CDR1 MRHNA, CDR2 SNTAGT. V lost 2 bases, J lost 3 bases, and 9 bases lay in between. The CDR3 DNA follows: TGTGCCAGCAGTGACGGCGGGGATACAGATACGCAGTATTTT. Its protein is CASSDGGDTDTQYF.

This clonotype was picked up a small number of times. The chain links TRBV7-8 to TRBJ1-1; D perhaps matches TRBD1 (6 bases). Germline V gene sequence: CDR1 SGHVS, CDR2 FQNEAQ. The CDR3 totals 13 residues. Trimming removed 5 bases at V and 4 bases at J, with 11 bases between. CDR3 protein: CASSPGQITEAFF. For the CDR3, the DNA is TGTGCCAGCAGCCCCGGACAGATCACTGAAGCTTTCTTT.